This T cell receptor (beta chain) was observed in a study of regulatory T cells in long-lasting Graves disease. As for this clonotype: Its specificity is not known.

Sample time point: newly diagnosed GD, antithyroid drugs for less than 3 months. There was RNA extracted from PBMCs, and the TCR library was made from it. Study findings and constraints: Among persistent patients, a larger number of public clonotypes were shared (around 2,700) than among newly diagnosed patients (more than 850).

Construction of TCR beta libraries relied on iRepertoire HTBI primers and on Arm-PCR targeting CDR3 regions. Using its own MiXCR run on the multiplex PCR reads, TCRdb lists one record per CDR3 protein. The sample has roughly 400,000 distinct CDR3 sequences, around 17% seen once. Germline V gene lookup returns CDR1 SQVTM and CDR2 ANQGSEA. The CDR3 is 13 residues long. The V segment lost 4 bases and the J segment 2 bases; nucleotides outside the gene matches: 5. This sample was shared with a second study, whose subject was T cells in Graves' hyperthyroidism and ophthalmopathy. That investigation notes: Over 18 months, lack of ophthalmopathy progression marked Graves' hyperthyroidism as stable.

This chain connects TRBV29-1 to TRBJ2-7, with 7 bases aligning to TRBD1. The sequence was obtained from a woman aged 18-35 years with Graves disease. Here the sequenced sample was peripheral blood mononuclear cells (PBMCs), taken at new diagnosis, from a patient treated with antithyroid drugs. The CDR3 sequence: CSVGTGVAYEQYF. In DNA form, the CDR3 reads TGCAGCGTTGGAACAGGGGTCGCCTACGAGCAGTACTTC.